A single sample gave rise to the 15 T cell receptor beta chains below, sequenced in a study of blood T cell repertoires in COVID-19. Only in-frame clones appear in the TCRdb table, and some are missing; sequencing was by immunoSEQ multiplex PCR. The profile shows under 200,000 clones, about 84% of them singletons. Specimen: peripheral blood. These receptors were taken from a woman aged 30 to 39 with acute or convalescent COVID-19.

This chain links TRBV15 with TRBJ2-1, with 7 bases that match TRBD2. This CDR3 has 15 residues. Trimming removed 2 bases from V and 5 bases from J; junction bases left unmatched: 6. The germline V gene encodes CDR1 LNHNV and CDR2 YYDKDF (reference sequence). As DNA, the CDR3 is TGTGCCACCAGCAGACCTGGACTAGGGAACAATGAGCAGTTCTTC. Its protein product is CATSRPGLGNNEQFF. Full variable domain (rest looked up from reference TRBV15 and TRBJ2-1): DAMVIQNPRYQVTQFGKPVTLSCSQTLNHNVMYWYQQKSSQAPKLLFHYYDKDFNNEADTPDNFQSRRPNTSFCFLDIRSPGLGDTAMYLCATSRPGLGNNEQFFGPGTRLTVL.

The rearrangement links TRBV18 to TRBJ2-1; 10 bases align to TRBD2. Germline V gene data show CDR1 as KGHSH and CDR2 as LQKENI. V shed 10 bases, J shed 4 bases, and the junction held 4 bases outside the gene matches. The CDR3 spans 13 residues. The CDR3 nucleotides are TGTGCCACAAGAGCGGGGGGGTACAATGAGCAGTTCTTC. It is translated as CATRAGGYNEQFF.

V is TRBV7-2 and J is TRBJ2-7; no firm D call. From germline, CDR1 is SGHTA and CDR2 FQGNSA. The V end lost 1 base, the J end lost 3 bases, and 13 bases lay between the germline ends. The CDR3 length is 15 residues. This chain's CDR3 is CASSLDGGQLYEQYF. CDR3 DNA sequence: TGTGCCAGCAGCTTAGATGGCGGTCAGCTCTACGAGCAGTACTTC.

Here the CDR3 reads CASEPGQAYTDTQYF. The DNA for the CDR3 is TGTGCCAGTGAGCCAGGACAAGCCTACACAGATACGCAGTATTTT. The chain couples TRBV25-1 to TRBJ2-3, with D maybe TRBD1 (5 bases). CDR1 is MGHDK and CDR2 is SYGVNS in the germline V gene. Trimming removed 9 bases from V and 2 bases from J, with 18 bases in between. CDR3 length equals 15 residues.

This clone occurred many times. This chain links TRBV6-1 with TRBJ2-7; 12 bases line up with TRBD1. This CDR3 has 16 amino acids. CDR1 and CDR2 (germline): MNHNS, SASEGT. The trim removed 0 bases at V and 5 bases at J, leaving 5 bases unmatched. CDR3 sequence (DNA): TGTGCCAGCAGTGAAGCCCCGGGACAGGGGGCCGACGAGCAGTACTTC. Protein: CASSEAPGQGADEQYF.

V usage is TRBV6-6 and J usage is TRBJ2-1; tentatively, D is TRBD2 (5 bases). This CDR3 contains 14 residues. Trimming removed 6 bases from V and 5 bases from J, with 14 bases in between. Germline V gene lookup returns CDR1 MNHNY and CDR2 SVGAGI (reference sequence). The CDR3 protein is CASRMAAADNEQFF. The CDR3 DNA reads TGTGCCAGCAGGATGGCAGCGGCCGACAATGAGCAGTTCTTC.

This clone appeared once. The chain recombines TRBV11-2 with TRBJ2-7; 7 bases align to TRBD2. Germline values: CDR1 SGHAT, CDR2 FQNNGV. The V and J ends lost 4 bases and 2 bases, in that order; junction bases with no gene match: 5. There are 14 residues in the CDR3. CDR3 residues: CASSWTSLAYEQYF. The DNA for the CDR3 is TGTGCCAGCAGCTGGACTAGTCTAGCCTACGAGCAGTACTTC.

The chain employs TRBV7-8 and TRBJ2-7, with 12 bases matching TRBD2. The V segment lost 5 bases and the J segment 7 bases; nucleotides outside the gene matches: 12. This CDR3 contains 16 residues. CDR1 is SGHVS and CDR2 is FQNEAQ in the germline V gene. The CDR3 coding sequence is TGTGCCAGCAGCCTCCTGGGGCTAGCGGGAGGGCGGGAGCAGTACTTC. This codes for CASSLLGLAGGREQYF.

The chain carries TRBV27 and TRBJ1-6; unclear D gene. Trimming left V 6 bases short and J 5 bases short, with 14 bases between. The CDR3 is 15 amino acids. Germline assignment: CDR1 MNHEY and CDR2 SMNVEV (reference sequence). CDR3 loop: CASRPEGVDNSPLHF. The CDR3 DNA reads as TGTGCCAGCAGACCTGAGGGCGTCGATAATTCACCCCTCCACTTT.

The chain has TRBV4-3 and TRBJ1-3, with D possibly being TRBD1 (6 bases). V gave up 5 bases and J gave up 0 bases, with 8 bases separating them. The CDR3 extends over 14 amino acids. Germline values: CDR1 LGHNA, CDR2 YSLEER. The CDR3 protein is CASSGTSSGNTIYF. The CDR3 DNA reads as TGCGCCAGCAGCGGGACATCCTCTGGAAACACCATATATTTT.

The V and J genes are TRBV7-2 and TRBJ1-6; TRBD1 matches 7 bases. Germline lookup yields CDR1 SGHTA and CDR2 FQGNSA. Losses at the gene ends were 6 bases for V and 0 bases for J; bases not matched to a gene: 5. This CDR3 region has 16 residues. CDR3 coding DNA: TGTGCCAGCAGACAGACAGGGAGCTCCTATAATTCACCCCTCCACTTT. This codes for CASRQTGSSYNSPLHF.

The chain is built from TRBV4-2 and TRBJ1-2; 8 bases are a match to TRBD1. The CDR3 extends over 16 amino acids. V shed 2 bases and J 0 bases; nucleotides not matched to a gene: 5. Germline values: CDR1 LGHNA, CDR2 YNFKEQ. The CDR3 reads CASSQPDRAANYGYTF. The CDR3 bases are TGTGCCAGCAGCCAACCGGACAGGGCGGCTAACTATGGCTACACCTTC.

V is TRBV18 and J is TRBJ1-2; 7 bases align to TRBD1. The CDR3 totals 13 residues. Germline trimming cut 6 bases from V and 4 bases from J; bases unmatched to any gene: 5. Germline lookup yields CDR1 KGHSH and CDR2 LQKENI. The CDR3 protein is CASSPTGAYGYTF. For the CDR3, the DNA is TGTGCCAGCTCTCCCACAGGGGCCTATGGCTACACCTTC.

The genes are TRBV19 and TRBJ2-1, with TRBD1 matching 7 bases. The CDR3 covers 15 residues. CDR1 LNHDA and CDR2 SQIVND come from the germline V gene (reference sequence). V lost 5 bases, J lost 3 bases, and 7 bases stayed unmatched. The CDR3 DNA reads TGTGCCAGTAGTCCTCAGACAGGGCTCTACAATGAGCAGTTCTTC. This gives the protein CASSPQTGLYNEQFF.

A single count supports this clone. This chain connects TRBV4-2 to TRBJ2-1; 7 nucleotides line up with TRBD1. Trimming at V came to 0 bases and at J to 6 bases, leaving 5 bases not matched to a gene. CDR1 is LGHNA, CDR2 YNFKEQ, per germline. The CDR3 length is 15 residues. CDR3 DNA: TGTGCCAGCAGCCAAGATTTGCCAGGGGGCAATGAGCAGTTCTTC. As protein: CASSQDLPGGNEQFF.